These T cell receptor beta chains were read from a single sample in a study of cytomegalovirus exposure and HLA in healthy donors. Profiled with immunoSEQ multiplex PCR; TCRdb holds only in-frame clones, not every one. The sample carries approximately 140,000 clones, 77% recorded once. Specimen: PBMCs. All receptors derive from a woman between 45 and 65 years old in good health and CMV-seronegative. Both conserved end residues are part of each CDR3. The order of the fields is clone size, J gene, V gene, D gene, CDR3 DNA, CDR3 protein. The D gene is left open where the match is weak. Part of the rows lack a size; the others show once, few, many or a class for expanded clones.

>.|TRBJ2-3|TRBV29-1|TRBD1
TGCAGCCTCTCGGGACAGATAAGCACAGATACGCAGTATTTT
CSLSGQISTDTQYF
>.|TRBJ1-5|TRBV19|TRBD1
TGTGCCAGTAGTAGTACCAGGGGGCCTCACCCCCAGCATTTT
CASSSTRGPHPQHF
>.|TRBJ1-1|TRBV29-1|.
TGCAGCGTTGAACAGGGATTGGGTGAAGCTTTCTTT
CSVEQGLGEAFF
>.|TRBJ1-2|TRBV2|.
TGTGCCAGCAGTGAAGCGGGGCAGGGGATGGGCTACACCTTC
CASSEAGQGMGYTF
>.|TRBJ2-1|TRBV4-3|.
TGCGCCAGCAGCCCGAGCTACAGGGCGGGGGTCTCCTACAATGAGCAGTTCTTC
CASSPSYRAGVSYNEQFF
>.|TRBJ1-2|TRBV4-3|TRBD1
TGCGCCAGCAGCCAAGCGATTAGACAGGGGTATGGCTACACCTTC
CASSQAIRQGYGYTF
>.|TRBJ2-7|TRBV4-2|TRBD2
TGTGCCAGCAGGCGGGAAAGCGGGAACACTAACTACGAGCAGTACTTC
CASRRESGNTNYEQYF
>.|TRBJ2-3|TRBV11-3|.
TGTGCCAGCAGCTTATTTGCAGGCACAGATACGCAGTATTTT
CASSLFAGTDTQYF
>few|TRBJ1-1|TRBV5-1|TRBD1
TGCGCCAGCAGCTCGAGACAGGGGACGTTCACTGAAGCTTTCTTT
CASSSRQGTFTEAFF
>few|TRBJ1-1|TRBV7-9|.
TGTGCCAGCAGCACCCGGGGAGGGGCGAACACTGAAGCTTTCTTT
CASSTRGGANTEAFF
>once|TRBJ2-1|TRBV9|.
TGTGCCAGCAGCTTAAGACAGGTAGGAAATGAGCAGTTCTTC
CASSLRQVGNEQFF
>.|TRBJ2-7|TRBV5-4|TRBD1
TGTGCCAGCAGTGCACCGGGACAGGGGTACGAGCAGTACTTC
CASSAPGQGYEQYF
>.|TRBJ2-7|TRBV7-2|TRBD2
TGTGCCAGCAGCTTAGGTCCGGGGGGGGGCTACGAGCAGTACTTC
CASSLGPGGGYEQYF
>.|TRBJ1-6|TRBV6-6|.
TGTGCCAGCAGACTCGCAAATTCACCCCTCCACTTT
CASRLANSPLHF
>.|TRBJ1-4|TRBV5-1|.
TGCGCCAGCAGCTTGACAGGGCACAATGAAAAACTGTTTTTT
CASSLTGHNEKLFF
>once|TRBJ1-1|TRBV10-3|TRBD1
TGTGCCGGACAGGGTATAGGCACTGAAGCTTTCTTT
CAGQGIGTEAFF
>.|TRBJ2-5|TRBV19|.
TGTGCCAGTACAACAGGTGGCAACTTGGAGACCCAGTACTTC
CASTTGGNLETQYF
>.|TRBJ2-1|TRBV11-3|TRBD2
TGTGCCAGCAGCTTAATGGGACTAGCGGGGGTTGGGGAGCAGTTCTTC
CASSLMGLAGVGEQFF
>.|TRBJ1-3|TRBV4-2|.
TGTGCCAGCAGGGGAGTCAGATCCGGAAACACCATATATTTT
CASRGVRSGNTIYF
>few|TRBJ1-3|TRBV18|.
TGTGCCAGCTCACCGTTCGCAGACTCTGGAAACACCATATATTTT
CASSPFADSGNTIYF
>.|TRBJ2-3|TRBV6-6|.
TGTGCCAGCGCCGCTGACTACCCTGGCACAGATACGCAGTATTTT
CASAADYPGTDTQYF
>.|TRBJ2-7|TRBV29-1|TRBD2
TGCAGCGTTGAAGGGGGGGGTGCGTCGCCCTACGAGCAGTACTTC
CSVEGGGASPYEQYF
>.|TRBJ2-1|TRBV29-1|.
TGCAGCGGTTCTGATGTGAGCTCCTACAATGAGCAGTTCTTC
CSGSDVSSYNEQFF
>.|TRBJ1-2|TRBV19|.
TGTGCCAGTAGTCTCGGTAGGCCGGGAGGCTACACCTTC
CASSLGRPGGYTF
>.|TRBJ1-2|TRBV29-1|TRBD1
TGCAGCGTTGAAGGGGAAGGGGGCGAATTAGTAGACTATGGCTACACCTTC
CSVEGEGGELVDYGYTF
>.|TRBJ2-3|TRBV5-1|TRBD2
TGCGCCAGCAGCTTGGTCCCGGCTAGCGGAGCAGATACGCAGTATTTT
CASSLVPASGADTQYF
>.|TRBJ1-1|TRBV5-1|.
TGCGCCAGCAGCAAGAGTATGAACACTGAAGCTTTCTTT
CASSKSMNTEAFF
>once|TRBJ1-4|TRBV19|TRBD1
TGTGCCAGTAGCCCGGGACAGGGTAATGAAAAACTGTTTTTT
CASSPGQGNEKLFF
>few|TRBJ1-4|TRBV25-1|.
TGTGCCAGCAGTGAATGGGACATAACTAATGAAAAACTGTTTTTT
CASSEWDITNEKLFF
>.|TRBJ1-6|TRBV7-2|.
TGTGCCAGCAGCTTATCCGGGACAAATTCACCCCTCCACTTT
CASSLSGTNSPLHF
>once|TRBJ1-2|TRBV6-5|.
TGTGCCAGCAGTTACGAGAGATATACCTATGGCTACACCTTC
CASSYERYTYGYTF
>.|TRBJ2-3|TRBV28|TRBD1
TGTGCCAGCAGTCAGGTCGGACAGGGGTTATTAGATACGCAGTATTTT
CASSQVGQGLLDTQYF
>.|TRBJ2-1|TRBV5-3|TRBD2
TGTGCCAGAAGCAAAGGACTAGCCGATGAGCAGTTCTTC
CARSKGLADEQFF
>.|TRBJ1-2|TRBV4-2|TRBD1
TGTGCCAGCAGCCAAGGTGGACAGGGAAAAGGCTACACCTTC
CASSQGGQGKGYTF
>.|TRBJ1-1|TRBV7-9|TRBD1
TGTGCCAGCAGATCGACAGGGTATGGCACTGAAGCTTTCTTT
CASRSTGYGTEAFF
>.|TRBJ2-7|TRBV29-1|.
TGCAGCGTTGAAGATCGGGGTTGGAACGAGCAGTACTTC
CSVEDRGWNEQYF
>few|TRBJ1-4|TRBV7-9|TRBD1
TGTGCCAGCAGCCGTCGGGGGACAGAGAATGAAAAACTGTTTTTT
CASSRRGTENEKLFF
>.|TRBJ1-5|TRBV6-4|.
TGTGCCAGCAGTGAAAGGGGCTTGTATCAGCCCCAGCATTTT
CASSERGLYQPQHF
>.|TRBJ2-7|TRBV5-1|.
TGCGCCAGCAGCTTACAGGTGCAGGACGAGCAGTACTTC
CASSLQVQDEQYF